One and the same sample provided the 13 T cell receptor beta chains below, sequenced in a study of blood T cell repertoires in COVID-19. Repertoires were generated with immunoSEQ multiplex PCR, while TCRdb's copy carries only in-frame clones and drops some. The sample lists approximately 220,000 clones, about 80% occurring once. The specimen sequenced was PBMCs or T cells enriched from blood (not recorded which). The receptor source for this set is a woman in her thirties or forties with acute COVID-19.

Here the CDR3 reads CASSQVRDSLGVGTDTQYF. The CDR3 DNA reads as TGCGCCAGCAGCCAAGTTCGGGACAGCCTCGGAGTCGGCACAGATACGCAGTATTTT. This chain uses TRBV4-3 with TRBJ2-3; TRBD1 matches 7 bases. The CDR3 runs to 19 residues. Unmatched junction bases numbered 14, after V lost 1 base and J lost 1 base. Germline V lookup: CDR1 LGHNA, CDR2 YSLEER.

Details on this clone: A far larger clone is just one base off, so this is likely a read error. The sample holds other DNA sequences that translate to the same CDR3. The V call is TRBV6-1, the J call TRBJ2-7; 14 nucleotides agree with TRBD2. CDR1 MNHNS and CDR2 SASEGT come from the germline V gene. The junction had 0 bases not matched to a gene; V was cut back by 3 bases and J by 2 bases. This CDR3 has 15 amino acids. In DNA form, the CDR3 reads TGTGCCAGCAGTGAGGGACTAGCGGGAGCCTACGAGCAGTACTTC. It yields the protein CASSEGLAGAYEQYF.

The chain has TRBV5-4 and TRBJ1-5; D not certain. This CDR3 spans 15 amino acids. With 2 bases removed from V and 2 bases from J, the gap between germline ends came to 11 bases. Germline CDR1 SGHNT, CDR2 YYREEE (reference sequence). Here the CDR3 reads CASSLGGSGNQPQHF. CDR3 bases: TGTGCCAGCAGCTTAGGAGGGAGCGGCAATCAGCCCCAGCATTTT.

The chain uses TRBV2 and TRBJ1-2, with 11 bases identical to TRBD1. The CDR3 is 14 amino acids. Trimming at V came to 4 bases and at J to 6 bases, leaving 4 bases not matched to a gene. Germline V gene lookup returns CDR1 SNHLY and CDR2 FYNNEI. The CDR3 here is CASSVRDRGDGYTF. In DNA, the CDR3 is TGTGCCAGCAGTGTCCGGGACAGGGGGGATGGCTACACCTTC.

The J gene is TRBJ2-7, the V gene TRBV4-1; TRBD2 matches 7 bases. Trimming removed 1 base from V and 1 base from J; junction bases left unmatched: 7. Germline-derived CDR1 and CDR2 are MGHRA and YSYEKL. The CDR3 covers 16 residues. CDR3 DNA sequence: TGCGCCAGCAGCCAAGTTGGCGGGAGCCAATCCTACGAGCAGTACTTC. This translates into CASSQVGGSQSYEQYF.

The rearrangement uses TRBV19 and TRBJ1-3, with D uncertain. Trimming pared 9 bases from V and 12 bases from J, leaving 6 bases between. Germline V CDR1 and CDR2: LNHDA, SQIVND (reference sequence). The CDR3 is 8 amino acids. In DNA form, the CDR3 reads TGTGCCAGCCTCGGCATATATTTT. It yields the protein CASLGIYF.

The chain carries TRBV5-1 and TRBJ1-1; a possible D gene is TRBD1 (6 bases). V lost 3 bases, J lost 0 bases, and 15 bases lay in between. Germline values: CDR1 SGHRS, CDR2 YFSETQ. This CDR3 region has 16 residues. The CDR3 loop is CASSYTGTRMNTEAFF. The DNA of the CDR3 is TGCGCCAGCAGCTACACAGGGACCCGAATGAACACTGAAGCTTTCTTT.

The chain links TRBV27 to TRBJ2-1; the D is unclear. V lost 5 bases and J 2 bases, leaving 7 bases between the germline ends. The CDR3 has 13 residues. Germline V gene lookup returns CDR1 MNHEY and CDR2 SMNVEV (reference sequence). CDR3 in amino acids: CASSPPPYNEQFF. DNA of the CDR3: TGTGCCAGCAGTCCCCCTCCCTACAATGAGCAGTTCTTC.

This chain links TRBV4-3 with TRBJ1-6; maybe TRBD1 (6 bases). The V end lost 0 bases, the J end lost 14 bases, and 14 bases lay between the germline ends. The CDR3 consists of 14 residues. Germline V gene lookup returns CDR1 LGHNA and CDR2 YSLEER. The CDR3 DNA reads TGCGCCAGCAGCCAAGATCACAGGGCGAGAACCCTCCACTTT. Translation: CASSQDHRARTLHF.

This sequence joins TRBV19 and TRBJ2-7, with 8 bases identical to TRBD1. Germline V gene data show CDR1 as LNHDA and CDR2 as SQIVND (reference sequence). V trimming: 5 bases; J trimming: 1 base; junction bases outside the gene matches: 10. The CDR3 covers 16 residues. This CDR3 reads CASSLSRQGPSYEQYF. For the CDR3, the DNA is TGTGCCAGTAGTCTCTCCCGACAGGGGCCATCCTACGAGCAGTACTTC.

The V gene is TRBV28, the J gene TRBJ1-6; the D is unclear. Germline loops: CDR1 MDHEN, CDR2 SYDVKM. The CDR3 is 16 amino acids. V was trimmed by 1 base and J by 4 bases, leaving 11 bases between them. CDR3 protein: CASSLLVGRYNSPLHF. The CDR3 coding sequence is TGTGCCAGCAGTTTATTGGTGGGCAGATATAATTCACCCCTCCACTTT.

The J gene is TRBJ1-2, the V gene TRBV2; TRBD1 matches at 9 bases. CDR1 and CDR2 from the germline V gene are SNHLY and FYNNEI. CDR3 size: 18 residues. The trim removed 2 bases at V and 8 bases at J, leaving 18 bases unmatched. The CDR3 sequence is CASSELVGQGYSRGGYTF. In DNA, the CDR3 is TGTGCCAGCAGTGAACTCGTTGGACAGGGGTATTCCCGGGGGGGCTACACCTTC. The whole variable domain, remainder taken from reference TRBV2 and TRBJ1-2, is EPEVTQTPSHQVTQMGQEVILRCVPISNHLYFYWYRQILGQKVEFLVSFYNNEISEKSEIFDDQFSVERPDGSNFTLKIRSTKLEDSAMYFCASSELVGQGYSRGGYTFGSGTRLTVV.

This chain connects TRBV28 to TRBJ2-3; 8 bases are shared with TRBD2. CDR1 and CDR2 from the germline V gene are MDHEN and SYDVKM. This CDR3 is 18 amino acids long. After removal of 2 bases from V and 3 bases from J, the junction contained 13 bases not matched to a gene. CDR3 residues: CASSLNPLRAGVTDTQYF. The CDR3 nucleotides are TGTGCCAGCAGTTTAAACCCCCTTCGAGCGGGAGTGACAGATACGCAGTATTTT.